These 29 T cell receptor beta chains were sequenced from one sample in a study of blood T cell repertoires in COVID-19. Sequenced by immunoSEQ multiplex PCR; TCRdb stores in-frame clones only, minus some. Among hundreds of thousands of clones listed, around four fifths were seen once. The sequenced sample was PBMCs or T cells enriched from blood (not recorded which). All receptors come from a woman aged 45-59 years who had been exposed to COVID-19.

This clone was observed a handful of times. Other DNA sequences from this sample encode an identical CDR3 as well. The chain links TRBV9 to TRBJ2-3, with D tentatively TRBD1 (6 bases). The V gene lost 2 bases and the J gene lost 3 bases, with 10 bases spanning the gap. Germline CDR1 and CDR2: SGDLS and YYNGEE. The CDR3 is 14 residues long. The DNA for the CDR3 is TGTGCCAGCAGCGTCACTAGGGGGACAGATACGCAGTATTTT. Protein: CASSVTRGTDTQYF.

Here the CDR3 DNA reads TGTGCCAGTCGGAAGACAGGGGAGCAGCTAGCGGGGGGTTACAATGAGCAGTTCTTC. This encodes CASRKTGEQLAGGYNEQFF. V and J are TRBV19 and TRBJ2-1, with 11 positions matching TRBD2. CDR1 and CDR2 (germline): LNHDA, SQIVND (reference sequence). The J segment lost 4 bases and the V segment lost 8 bases, leaving 19 bases of the junction unmatched. This CDR3 is 19 amino acids long.

V gene TRBV28 combines with J gene TRBJ1-3, with D unresolved. In germline, CDR1 is MDHEN, CDR2 SYDVKM. The CDR3 contains 15 residues. The V end was cut by 2 bases, the J end by 4 bases, with 12 bases between. Here the CDR3 reads CASSLDPSGGNTIYF. CDR3 DNA sequence: TGTGCCAGCAGTTTAGACCCCTCAGGAGGAAACACCATATATTTT.

The chain uses TRBV18 and TRBJ2-1; D call uncertain. The CDR3 runs to 17 residues. Germline assignment: CDR1 KGHSH and CDR2 LQKENI. V was clipped by 0 bases and J by 4 bases, with 16 bases between them. The CDR3 DNA follows: TGTGCCAGCTCACCACCCTTGACAAGTTCGCAATACAATGAGCAGTTCTTC. Encoded protein: CASSPPLTSSQYNEQFF.

The chain employs TRBV15 and TRBJ2-6; D remains unclear. Per germline, CDR1 LNHNV and CDR2 YYDKDF (reference sequence). The ends were cut back, 0 bases at V and 1 base at J, with 7 bases in the middle. The CDR3 is 16 amino acids. The CDR3, as DNA: TGTGCCACCAGCAGAGACCTCAGGTCTGGGGCCAACGTCCTGACTTTC. It translates to CATSRDLRSGANVLTF.

The V call is TRBV10-1, the J call TRBJ2-7; 9 bases agree with TRBD1. The CDR3 is made up of 13 amino acids. Per the germline V gene, CDR1 is WNHNN and CDR2 is SYGVQD (reference sequence). Trimming removed 6 bases from V and 6 bases from J; junction bases left unmatched: 6. CDR3 bases: TGCGCCAGCAGCGCCGGGACAGGGCTCGAGCAGTACTTC. Protein product: CASSAGTGLEQYF.

This rearrangement joins TRBV3-1 (or the pseudogene TRBV3-2) to TRBJ1-3, with D uncertain. The CDR3 has 13 residues. Between the trimmed V and J ends, which lost 4 bases and 7 bases, there was a span of 11 bases. Germline V gene lookup returns CDR1 LGHDT and CDR2 YNNKEL (reference sequence). CDR3 in DNA: TGTGCCAGCAGCCTATCCCAGCGGAACACCATATATTTT. Translating gives CASSLSQRNTIYF.

This chain uses TRBV6-2 or TRBV6-3 with TRBJ2-7; TRBD2 might be the D (5 bases). Germline loops: CDR1 MNHEY, CDR2 SVGEGT. V lost 1 base to trimming and J lost 4 bases, with 14 bases between them. The CDR3 loop spans 15 amino acids. The CDR3 DNA reads TGTGCCAGCAGTTACTGGGTCCCGGGAAAATACGAGCAGTACTTC. Its protein is CASSYWVPGKYEQYF.

This sequence joins TRBV7-2 and TRBJ1-1; D gene unclear. The CDR3 runs to 14 residues. V was clipped by 3 bases and J by 0 bases, with 8 bases between them. CDR1 and CDR2 (germline): SGHTA, FQGNSA. The CDR3 reads CASSFGVMNTEAFF. CDR3 in DNA: TGTGCCAGCAGCTTCGGGGTGATGAACACTGAAGCTTTCTTT.

The chain uses TRBV9 and TRBJ1-1, with TRBD1 matching over 9 bases. Trimming at V came to 2 bases and at J to 3 bases, leaving 2 bases not matched to a gene. The germline CDR1 and CDR2 sequences are SGDLS and YYNGEE. The CDR3 sequence is 14 residues long. The CDR3 DNA follows: TGTGCCAGCAGCGTTCGGACAGGGGACACTGAAGCTTTCTTT. Translation: CASSVRTGDTEAFF. Full variable domain (missing parts from reference TRBV9 and TRBJ1-1): DSGVTQTPKHLITATGQRVTLRCSPRSGDLSVYWYQQSLDQGLQFLIQYYNGEERAKGNILERFSAQQFPDLHSELNLSSLELGDSALYFCASSVRTGDTEAFFGQGTRLTVV.

The chain combines TRBV19 with TRBJ1-5; TRBD1 matches at 7 bases. V was clipped by 6 bases and J by 4 bases; unmatched bases: 9. The CDR3 is 15 residues long. In germline, CDR1 is LNHDA, CDR2 SQIVND (reference sequence). The CDR3 loop reads CASSLGQHSNQPQHF. In DNA, the CDR3 is TGTGCCAGTAGCCTGGGACAGCATTCAAATCAGCCCCAGCATTTT.

The chain combines TRBV11-2 with TRBJ2-5; 9 bases align to TRBD2. From germline, CDR1 is SGHAT and CDR2 FQNNGV. Trimming removed 6 bases from V and 3 bases from J; junction bases left unmatched: 8. The CDR3 contains 15 residues. The CDR3 reads CASRGLKRGEETQYF. CDR3 DNA sequence: TGTGCCAGCAGAGGCCTTAAGCGGGGGGAAGAGACCCAGTACTTC.

V usage is TRBV12-3 or TRBV12-4 and J usage is TRBJ1-2; D gene uncertain. The ends were cut back, 3 bases at V and 6 bases at J, with 8 bases in the middle. The CDR3 contains 12 residues. The CDR3 nucleotides are TGTGCCAGCAGTTTGGCCTCTGATGGCTACACCTTC. This codes for CASSLASDGYTF.

This clone showed up just once. This chain connects TRBV4-1 to TRBJ2-1; D is possibly TRBD2 (7 bases). The germline V gene encodes CDR1 MGHRA and CDR2 YSYEKL. The V end was cut by 3 bases, the J end by 8 bases, with 20 bases between. This CDR3 contains 16 residues. The CDR3 bases are TGCGCCAGCAGCCACAAAAATAGGGGGGGCCGCGATGAGCAGTTCTTC. Translated, it gives CASSHKNRGGRDEQFF.

V and J are TRBV9 and TRBJ1-6; no definite D call. Deletions cut 0 bases from V and 7 bases from J, with 8 bases between. In germline, CDR1 is SGDLS, CDR2 YYNGEE. This CDR3 has 14 residues. CDR3 in DNA: TGTGCCAGCAGCGTAGCGGTTACCAATTCACCCCTCCACTTT. Its protein product is CASSVAVTNSPLHF.

This clone has just a few counts. The chain joins TRBV5-1 to TRBJ2-7; TRBD1 matches at 9 bases. This CDR3 spans 17 amino acids. Germline CDR1 reads SGHRS; CDR2 reads YFSETQ. The trim removed 0 bases at V and 5 bases at J, leaving 12 bases unmatched. CDR3 sequence reads: CASSLGRWGQGPHEQYF. The DNA of the CDR3 is TGCGCCAGCAGCTTGGGACGATGGGGACAGGGTCCCCACGAGCAGTACTTC.

This chain links TRBV2 with TRBJ1-2, with D possibly matching TRBD1 (5 bases). Trimming left V 8 bases short and J 4 bases short, with 11 bases between. In germline, CDR1 is SNHLY, CDR2 FYNNEI. The CDR3 consists of 12 residues. CDR3 sequence: CASEEGSYGYTF. The CDR3 DNA sequence: TGTGCCAGCGAGGAGGGGAGCTATGGCTACACCTTC.

The sample holds a few counts of this clone. The V and J genes are TRBV4-3 and TRBJ2-7, with 10 bases aligning to TRBD2. The V and J ends lost 3 bases and 1 base, in that order; junction bases with no gene match: 6. Germline CDR1 reads LGHNA; CDR2 reads YSLEER. CDR3 length: 16 residues. CDR3 sequence reads: CASSQNGLAESYEQYF. The CDR3 DNA follows: TGCGCCAGCAGCCAGAACGGACTAGCGGAGTCCTACGAGCAGTACTTC.

The rearrangement joins TRBV20-1 to TRBJ2-2; 7 bases align to TRBD1. The V and J ends lost 3 bases and 8 bases, in that order; junction bases with no gene match: 12. Looked up from germline, CDR1 is DFQATT and CDR2 is SNEGSKA (reference sequence). This CDR3 is built from 15 residues. CDR3 nucleotides: TGCAGTGCTAGTTCTATGACAGGGATGACGGGGGAGCTGTTTTTT. It is translated as CSASSMTGMTGELFF.

In the case of this clone: At one boundary the junction diverges from the germline segment, which might be a read error. The rearrangement uses TRBV3-1 (or the pseudogene TRBV3-2) and TRBJ1-1, with D tentatively TRBD1 (5 bases). From germline, CDR1 is LGHDT and CDR2 YNNKEL (reference sequence). This CDR3 region has 16 residues. This CDR3 reads CASSQGGGALNTEAFF. The CDR3 region has the DNA TGTGCCAGCAGCCAAGGGGGGGGTGCCCTGAATACTGAAGCTTTCTTT.

The rearrangement uses TRBV13 and TRBJ2-7; D is perhaps TRBD2 (5 bases). The V end was cut by 5 bases, the J end by 9 bases, with 20 bases between. Per the germline V gene, CDR1 is PRHDT and CDR2 is FYEKMQ (reference sequence). The CDR3 totals 14 residues. The CDR3 is CASSVGNIKGAQYF. The CDR3 DNA follows: TGTGCCAGCAGCGTCGGGAATATTAAGGGTGCGCAGTACTTC.

The rearrangement joins TRBV6-5 to TRBJ1-5; 9 bases agree with TRBD1. Germline V CDR1 and CDR2: MNHEY, SVGAGI. With 11 bases clipped from V and 5 bases from J, the junction kept 4 bases outside the gene matches. This CDR3 contains 12 residues. CDR3 loop: CAGRTGDQPQHF. The CDR3 DNA sequence: TGTGCCGGTCGGACAGGGGATCAGCCCCAGCATTTT.

V is TRBV6-5 and J is TRBJ1-1; the D gene is possibly TRBD1 (5 bases). Trimming took 6 bases from V and 3 from J, leaving 11 bases between them. CDR1 and CDR2 (germline): MNHEY, SVGAGI. The CDR3 contains 13 residues. The CDR3 protein is CASRRQLYTEAFF. CDR3 nucleotide sequence: TGTGCCAGCAGAAGACAGTTGTACACTGAAGCTTTCTTT.

The rearrangement links TRBV18 to TRBJ1-2; 7 bases map to TRBD1. CDR1 and CDR2 from the germline V gene are KGHSH and LQKENI. Losses at the gene ends were 5 bases for V and 6 bases for J; bases not matched to a gene: 9. CDR3 length: 14 amino acids. The CDR3 sequence: CASSDRTGADGYTF. The DNA of the CDR3 is TGTGCCAGCTCAGATAGGACAGGAGCGGATGGCTACACCTTC.

About this clone itself: Other DNA sequences in this sample translate to the same CDR3. The V and J genes are TRBV9 and TRBJ1-3, with D possibly TRBD1 on 5 matching bases. The V gene lost 0 bases and the J gene lost 5 bases, with 6 bases spanning the gap. Germline V CDR1 and CDR2: SGDLS, YYNGEE. CDR3 length equals 13 residues. CDR3 nucleotide sequence: TGTGCCAGCAGCGTAGAGGGGAGAAACACCATATATTTT. Translated: CASSVEGRNTIYF.

This chain joins TRBV24-1 and TRBJ2-2, with 8 bases that match TRBD2. CDR3 length: 15 residues. Germline-derived CDR1 and CDR2 are KGHDR and SFDVKD. The J segment lost 2 bases and the V segment lost 8 bases, leaving 6 bases of the junction unmatched. In DNA, the CDR3 is TGTGCCACCAAAAGCGGGGGAGCAAACACCGGGGAGCTGTTTTTT. Translation gives CATKSGGANTGELFF.

V is TRBV5-4 and J is TRBJ1-2; no reliable D call. This CDR3 has 11 amino acids. The germline V gene has CDR1 SGHNT and CDR2 YYREEE (reference sequence). V was pared by 7 bases and J by 1 base, with 5 bases between. This chain's CDR3 is CASGDNYGYTF. The CDR3 bases are TGTGCCAGCGGAGATAACTATGGCTACACCTTC.

The V gene is TRBV7-2, the J gene TRBJ1-4, with D tentatively TRBD1 (5 bases). The V end lost 1 base, the J end lost 7 bases, and 13 bases lay between the germline ends. The CDR3 spans 15 residues. Germline V gene lookup returns CDR1 SGHTA and CDR2 FQGNSA. CDR3 protein: CASSLDRRQSEKLFF. DNA for the CDR3: TGTGCCAGCAGCTTAGACAGGCGTCAAAGTGAAAAACTGTTTTTT.

The chain employs TRBV18 and TRBJ1-1, with D tentatively TRBD1 (6 bases). This CDR3 has 15 amino acids. Germline V lookup: CDR1 KGHSH, CDR2 LQKENI. V dropped 3 bases and J dropped 3 bases, with 14 bases sitting between them. The CDR3 spells CASSPDASGDTEAFF. Written as DNA, the CDR3 is TGTGCCAGCTCACCCGATGCCTCAGGGGACACTGAAGCTTTCTTT.